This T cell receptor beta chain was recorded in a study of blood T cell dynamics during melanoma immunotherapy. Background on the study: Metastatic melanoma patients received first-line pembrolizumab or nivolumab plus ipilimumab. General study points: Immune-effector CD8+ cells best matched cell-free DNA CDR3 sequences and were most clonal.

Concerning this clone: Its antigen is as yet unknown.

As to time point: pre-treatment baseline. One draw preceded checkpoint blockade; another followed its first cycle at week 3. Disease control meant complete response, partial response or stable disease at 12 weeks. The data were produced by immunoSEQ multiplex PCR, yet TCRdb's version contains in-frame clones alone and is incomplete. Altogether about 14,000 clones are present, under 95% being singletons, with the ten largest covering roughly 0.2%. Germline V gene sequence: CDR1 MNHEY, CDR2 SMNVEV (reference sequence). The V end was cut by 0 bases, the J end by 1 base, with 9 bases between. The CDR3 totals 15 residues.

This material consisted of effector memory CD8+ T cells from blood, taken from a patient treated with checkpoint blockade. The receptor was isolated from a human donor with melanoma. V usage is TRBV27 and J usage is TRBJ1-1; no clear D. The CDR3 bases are TGTGCCAGCAGTTTATCGATACAGACGAACACTGAAGCTTTCTTT. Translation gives CASSLSIQTNTEAFF.